This T cell receptor (beta chain) came from a study of cytomegalovirus exposure and HLA in healthy donors. Trimming took 3 bases from V and 1 from J; bases not matched to a gene: 7. Germline-derived CDR1 and CDR2 are SGDLS and YYNGEE. CDR3 length: 18 residues. General study findings and limits: TCR beta V segments were, for the most part, productive about 87% or about 30% of the time in an earlier analysis.

PCR involved 60 Vbeta and 13 Jbeta primers. Sequencing used immunoSEQ multiplex PCR; TCRdb keeps in-frame clones, though not all of them. The sample has approximately 150,000 clones, about 64% seen once. This clone was counted a few times. The antigen is undetermined. Sequencing input: PBMCs. The rearrangement joins TRBV9 to TRBJ2-3; TRBD2 agrees at 14 bases. This sequence was found in a woman in her sixties or seventies in good health and CMV-seropositive. DNA for the CDR3: TGTGCCAGCAGCGATGGGACTAGCGGGAGTATGGGCACAGATACGCAGTATTTT. Its translation is CASSDGTSGSMGTDTQYF. Together with reference TRBV9 and TRBJ2-3, the CDR3 gives the full variable domain: DSGVTQTPKHLITATGQRVTLRCSPRSGDLSVYWYQQSLDQGLQFLIQYYNGEERAKGNILERFSAQQFPDLHSELNLSSLELGDSALYFCASSDGTSGSMGTDTQYFGPGTRLTVL.